These 27 T cell receptor beta chains originate from one sample sequenced in a study of T cells in tumors and immune-related adverse events. Here immunoSEQ multiplex PCR was the method, and the copy in TCRdb shows in-frame clones only, minus some. Here the sample spans about 20,000 clones, about 93% being singletons. Sequences were derived from lymph node tissue, sampled from a patient treated with anti-PD-1 therapy. The receptors shown here come from a female donor with metastatic renal cell carcinoma.

The chain uses TRBV29-1 and TRBJ2-7; 10 bases fit TRBD2. The CDR3 has 14 amino acids. V lost 7 bases and J lost 2; bases outside the gene matches: 8. CDR1 is SQVTM and CDR2 is ANQGSEA in the germline V gene. The CDR3 reads CSARAGGGAYEQYF. CDR3 bases: TGCAGCGCCCGAGCGGGAGGGGGGGCCTACGAGCAGTACTTC.

The V gene is TRBV7-2, the J gene TRBJ1-1; tentatively, D is TRBD1 (5 bases). There are 14 residues in the CDR3. CDR1 and CDR2 (germline): SGHTA, FQGNSA. Trimming took 5 bases from V and 1 from J, leaving 11 bases between them. CDR3 bases: TGTGCCAGCAGCCCTAGCACAGGGAACACTGAAGCTTTCTTT. Its protein product is CASSPSTGNTEAFF. Full variable domain (outside the CDR3, taken from reference TRBV7-2 and TRBJ1-1): GAGVSQSPSNKVTEKGKDVELRCDPISGHTALYWYRQSLGQGLEFLIYFQGNSAPDKSGLPSDRFSAERTGGSVSTLTIQRTQQEDSAVYLCASSPSTGNTEAFFGQGTRLTVV.

The chain is built from TRBV7-9 and TRBJ2-7; 12 bases fit TRBD1. The CDR3 contains 16 residues. Germline values: CDR1 SEHNR, CDR2 FQNEAQ (reference sequence). The trim removed 3 bases at V and 6 bases at J, leaving 9 bases unmatched. The CDR3 sequence: CASSLTPGQGAAEQYF. In DNA form, the CDR3 reads TGTGCCAGCAGCTTGACTCCGGGACAGGGGGCGGCCGAGCAGTACTTC.

The rearrangement joins TRBV19 to TRBJ2-5; D unresolved. The CDR3 consists of 14 residues. Germline-derived CDR1 and CDR2 are LNHDA and SQIVND (reference sequence). V lost 6 bases to trimming and J lost 1 base, with 12 bases between them. This chain's CDR3 is CASSPGQRQETQYF. CDR3 nucleotides: TGTGCCAGTAGCCCAGGCCAGCGCCAAGAGACCCAGTACTTC.

The chain recombines TRBV18 with TRBJ2-7; the match to TRBD2 covers 10 bases. There are 17 residues in the CDR3. Germline loops: CDR1 KGHSH, CDR2 LQKENI. The V gene end was trimmed by 0 bases and the J gene end by 8 bases; junction bases not matched to a gene: 13. CDR3 sequence (DNA): TGTGCCAGCTCACCACCGGCTAGCGGGGGCTTCACGGGGAAGCAGTACTTC. As protein: CASSPPASGGFTGKQYF.

This rearrangement joins TRBV5-4 to TRBJ1-1; 8 nucleotides agree with TRBD1. In germline, CDR1 is SGHNT, CDR2 YYREEE (reference sequence). The CDR3 runs to 17 residues. V lost 0 bases, J lost 5 bases, and 12 bases stayed unmatched. CDR3 loop: CASSLGGTGRVGTEAFF. The DNA of the CDR3 is TGTGCCAGCAGCTTGGGTGGGACAGGCCGAGTAGGGACTGAAGCTTTCTTT.

The V call is TRBV27, the J call TRBJ1-4, with a tentative D call TRBD1 (5 bases). The CDR3 length is 14 residues. The V end lost 7 bases, the J end lost 5 bases, and 14 bases lay between the germline ends. Germline CDR1 reads MNHEY; CDR2 reads SMNVEV (reference sequence). As DNA, the CDR3 is TGTGCCAGCAAAGGGGCCCTCGGGAATGAAAAACTGTTTTTT. Translating gives CASKGALGNEKLFF.

The rearrangement links TRBV7-2 to TRBJ2-5; 16 bases align to TRBD2. The CDR3 covers 16 residues. The germline CDR1 and CDR2 sequences are SGHTA and FQGNSA. J lost 5 bases, V lost 5 bases, and 5 bases had no gene match. CDR3 nucleotide sequence: TGTGCCAGCAGCGGGACTAGCGGGGGGGCCGGGGAGACCCAGTACTTC. It translates to CASSGTSGGAGETQYF.

The chain uses TRBV5-1 and TRBJ2-7; a weak D match, TRBD1 (5 bases). V shed 1 base and J shed 5 bases, with 13 bases lying between them. CDR1 and CDR2 (germline): SGHRS, YFSETQ. This CDR3 is built from 14 residues. The CDR3 bases are TGCGCCAGCAGCTTGTTGACAGCTGGTGACGAGCAGTACTTC. This translates into CASSLLTAGDEQYF.

This chain connects TRBV2 to TRBJ1-6, with 9 positions matching TRBD1. This CDR3 has 13 residues. The J segment lost 9 bases and the V segment lost 7 bases, leaving 4 bases of the junction unmatched. Germline CDR1 is SNHLY and CDR2 is FYNNEI. The CDR3 coding sequence is TGTGCCAGCAATACAGGGGGCCGTTCACCCCTCCACTTT. Translation gives CASNTGGRSPLHF.

The chain employs TRBV7-8 and TRBJ2-3, with D unclear. The CDR3 runs to 14 residues. V shed 1 base and J shed 2 bases, with 7 bases lying between them. Germline lookup yields CDR1 SGHVS and CDR2 FQNEAQ. The CDR3 DNA reads TGTGCCAGCAGCTTAGGGCGGTCCACAGATACGCAGTATTTT. This translates into CASSLGRSTDTQYF.

A word on this clone: The junction differs from germline at one of its ends, possibly a read error. J is TRBJ1-3 and V is TRBV5-6, with D hard to call. The CDR3 is 12 residues long. Germline-derived CDR1 and CDR2 are SGHDT and YYEEEE. This CDR3 is CTSSSQGNTIYF. In DNA, the CDR3 is TGTACCAGCAGCTCGCAGGGAAACACCATATATTTT.

The chain recombines TRBV5-1 with TRBJ2-5, with TRBD2 identical over 9 bases. The J call may be wrong; the DNA end is better matched by TRBJ2-7. The V gene's germline CDR1 is SGHRS and CDR2 YFSETQ. The CDR3 spans 14 residues. CDR3 amino acids: CASSLSLAGSEQYF. The CDR3, as DNA: TGCGCCAGCAGCTTGTCGCTAGCGGGGTCCGAGCAGTACTTC.

V and J are TRBV15 and TRBJ1-4; D is ambiguous. The CDR3 is 13 amino acids. V was pared by 6 bases and J by 12 bases, with 17 bases between. Germline assignment: CDR1 LNHNV and CDR2 YYDKDF (reference sequence). CDR3 loop: CATRPSAAEELFF. In nucleotides, the CDR3 is TGTGCCACCAGGCCTAGCGCGGCCGAGGAACTGTTTTTT.

This sequence joins TRBV7-8 and TRBJ2-7; 10 bases line up with TRBD1. The germline gives CDR1 SGHVS, CDR2 FQNEAQ. The trim removed 1 base at V and 7 bases at J, leaving 1 base unmatched. The CDR3 sequence is 13 residues long. The CDR3, as DNA: TGTGCCAGCAGCTTAGGGACAGGGGGTGAGCAGTACTTC. This codes for CASSLGTGGEQYF.

This chain uses TRBV6-5 with TRBJ1-2; D not resolved. CDR1 MNHEY and CDR2 SVGAGI come from the germline V gene. The CDR3 consists of 14 residues. Trimming removed 0 bases at V and 4 bases at J, with 9 bases between. The CDR3 reads CASSYSQDFYGYTF. CDR3 nucleotide sequence: TGTGCCAGCAGTTACTCGCAGGATTTCTATGGCTACACCTTC.

The V gene is TRBV13, the J gene TRBJ2-3; a possible D gene is TRBD2 (6 bases). This CDR3 has 14 amino acids. With 2 bases removed from V and 2 bases from J, the gap between germline ends came to 8 bases. Germline lookup yields CDR1 PRHDT and CDR2 FYEKMQ (reference sequence). CDR3 bases: TGTGCCAGCAGCTTAACGGGGGACACAGATACGCAGTATTTT. Amino acids: CASSLTGDTDTQYF.

The V call is TRBV29-1, the J call TRBJ1-1; no firm D call. The CDR3 contains 11 residues. Germline V gives CDR1 SQVTM, CDR2 ANQGSEA. As DNA, the CDR3 is TGCAGTGGAACAGCTTACACTGAAGCTTTCTTT. As protein: CSGTAYTEAFF.

The gene calls are TRBV28 and TRBJ1-1; D is unclear. The V gene lost 6 bases and the J gene lost 1 base, with 6 bases spanning the gap. The CDR3 contains 12 residues. CDR1 is MDHEN, CDR2 SYDVKM, per germline. In nucleotides, the CDR3 is TGTGCCAGCAGAAGCCAGAACACTGAAGCTTTCTTT. Amino acids: CASRSQNTEAFF.

The rearrangement uses TRBV20-1 and TRBJ2-3; D is unresolved. Looked up from germline, CDR1 is DFQATT and CDR2 is SNEGSKA (reference sequence). V was clipped by 7 bases and J by 6 bases, with 11 bases between them. This CDR3 comprises 11 residues. The CDR3 is CSVLNEDTQYF. The CDR3 coding sequence is TGCAGTGTCCTAAACGAGGATACGCAGTATTTT.

J is TRBJ2-7 and V is TRBV12-1; TRBD2, the D gene given by the table, was not confirmed from the DNA. TRBV12-1 is labeled a pseudogene. This CDR3 is built from 14 residues. CDR3 amino acids: CASSYGRASYEQYF. The CDR3 DNA follows: TGTGCCAGCAGCTACGGGAGGGCCTCCTACGAGCAGTACTTC.

This clone has only one observation. CDR3 sequence reads: CASSPQANYGYTF. The CDR3 DNA reads TGCGCCAGCAGTCCCCAAGCTAACTATGGCTACACCTTC. The chain joins TRBV10-1 to TRBJ1-2; unclear D gene. CDR3 length: 13 residues. V lost 5 bases and J 0 bases, leaving 7 bases between the germline ends. Germline V gives CDR1 WNHNN, CDR2 SYGVQD (reference sequence).

The chain carries TRBV27 and TRBJ2-7; D is uncertain. Trimming cost V 0 bases and J 2 bases, with 8 bases left between them. Germline loops: CDR1 MNHEY, CDR2 SMNVEV (reference sequence). This CDR3 has 14 residues. In DNA form, the CDR3 reads TGTGCCAGCAGTTTATCGCCCAGAACCTACGAGCAGTACTTC. Translated: CASSLSPRTYEQYF.

This clone was detected once. The CDR3 DNA is TGTGCCAGCAGTTCTGGGACAAAGGACAATCAGCCCCAGCATTTT. It translates to CASSSGTKDNQPQHF. The chain links TRBV27 to TRBJ1-5; the D gene is possibly TRBD1 (6 bases). CDR1 and CDR2 (germline): MNHEY, SMNVEV (reference sequence). The CDR3 length is 15 residues. Trimming stripped 4 bases from V and 3 bases from J, with 13 bases between.

The V and J genes are TRBV4-3 and TRBJ2-7; D is possibly TRBD1 or TRBD2 (5 bases each). Deletions cut 0 bases from V and 3 bases from J, with 15 bases between. The CDR3 is made up of 16 amino acids. CDR1 LGHNA and CDR2 YSLEER come from the germline V gene. CDR3 bases: TGCGCCAGCAGCCAAGATAAGGGGACGCTCATCTACGAGCAGTACTTC. Protein product: CASSQDKGTLIYEQYF.

V gene TRBV20-1 combines with J gene TRBJ2-7; D uncertain. The germline CDR1 and CDR2 sequences are DFQATT and SNEGSKA (reference sequence). CDR3 length equals 11 residues. With 4 bases removed from V and 2 bases from J, the gap between germline ends came to 6 bases. CDR3 coding DNA: TGCAGTGCTACGGGCGCCTACGAGCAGTACTTC. Translated: CSATGAYEQYF.

This clone has just a few counts. The V gene is TRBV19, the J gene TRBJ2-5; 9 nucleotides align to TRBD1. This CDR3 has 13 amino acids. Germline loops: CDR1 LNHDA, CDR2 SQIVND (reference sequence). The V and J ends lost 8 bases and 4 bases, in that order; junction bases with no gene match: 5. CDR3 sequence: CASGRQGVETQYF. The CDR3 nucleotides read TGTGCCAGTGGTCGACAGGGGGTAGAGACCCAGTACTTC.